This record looks at one TCR beta chain sequence and its context. The data are from a study of control samples from healthy donors and cancer patients. This table comes from immunoSEQ multiplex PCR, and its TCRdb copy is limited to in-frame clones, with some not included. In the table there are tens of thousands of clones, about 88% of which are singletons. CDR1 is SGHVS, CDR2 FQNEAQ, per germline. The length of the CDR3 is 15 residues. V lost 1 base to trimming and J lost 3 bases; unmatched junction nucleotides: 6. This TCR derives from a woman in her 50s with colorectal cancer. Sequencing was performed on PBMCs. V and J are TRBV7-8 and TRBJ2-7; TRBD1 matches at 7 bases. The CDR3 sequence is CASSLGQGLYYEQYV. The CDR3 DNA reads as TGTGCCAGCAGCTTAGGACAGGGCTTATACTACGAGCAGTACGTC.